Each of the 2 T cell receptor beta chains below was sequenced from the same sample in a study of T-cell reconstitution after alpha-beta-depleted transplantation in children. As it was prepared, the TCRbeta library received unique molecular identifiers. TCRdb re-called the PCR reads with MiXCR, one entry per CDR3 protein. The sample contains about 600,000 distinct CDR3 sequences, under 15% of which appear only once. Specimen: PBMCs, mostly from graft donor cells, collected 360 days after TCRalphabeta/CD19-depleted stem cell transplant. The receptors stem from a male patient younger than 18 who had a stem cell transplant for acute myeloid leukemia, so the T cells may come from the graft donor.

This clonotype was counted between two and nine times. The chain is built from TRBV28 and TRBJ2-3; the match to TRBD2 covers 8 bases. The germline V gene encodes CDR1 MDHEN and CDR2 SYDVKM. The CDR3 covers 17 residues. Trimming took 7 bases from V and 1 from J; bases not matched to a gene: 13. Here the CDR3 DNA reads TGTGCCAGCAACTCCTATGGGGTGCGGGAGGGCACAGATACGCAGTATTTT. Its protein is CASNSYGVREGTDTQYF. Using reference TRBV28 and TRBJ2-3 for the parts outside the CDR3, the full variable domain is DVKVTQSSRYLVKRTGEKVFLECVQDMDHENMFWYRQDPGLGLRLIYFSYDVKMKEKGDIPEGYSVSREKKERFSLILESASTNQTSMYLCASNSYGVREGTDTQYFGPGTRLTVL.

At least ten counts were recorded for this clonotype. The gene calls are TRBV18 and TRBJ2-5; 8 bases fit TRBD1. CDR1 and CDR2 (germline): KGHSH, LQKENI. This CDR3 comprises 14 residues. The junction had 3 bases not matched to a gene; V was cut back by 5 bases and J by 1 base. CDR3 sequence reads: CASSRQGSQETQYF. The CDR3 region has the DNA TGTGCCAGCTCAAGACAGGGGTCCCAAGAGACCCAGTACTTC.